What follows describes a single TCR beta chain. The antigen it recognizes is unknown. Compared with germline, one end of the junction differs, possibly owing to a read error. This entry belongs to a study of tumor-infiltrating lymphocytes in primary liver carcinoma (dated by TCRdb to about 2017). In the study overall: The five patients, three men and two women aged 30 to 69 years, had hepatocellular carcinoma (four) or combined HCC and intrahepatic cholangiocarcinoma (one). Tumors of the five patients were stage T1-T3 N0M0 with maximum diameters of 4.2 to 10 cm. Each sample produced roughly 3.65 to 7.13 million productive TCRbeta reads, and read depth showed no significant difference between tissue types. For each liver tumor, the study sampled five regions along with adjacent normal tissue and blood, and applied TCRbeta repertoire sequencing, expression microarrays and whole-exome sequencing. TCRbeta repertoire sequencing covered about 35 specimens from 5 patients: around 25 tumor regions, 5 adjacent noncancerous liver tissues and 5 peripheral blood samples. Agilent mRNA microarray profiling was performed on the approximately 25 tumor region samples to relate TCRbeta repertoire diversity to the local molecular phenotype. Reproducibility between technical replicate repertoires was high, with correlation coefficients above 0.98 and mean shared-clone rates roughly 0.87.

On the study overall, not on this receptor specifically: Repertoire overlap was found to be higher between tumor regions (mean about 35%) than between tumor-adjacent (approximately 17%) or tumor-blood (roughly 15%) pairs, consistent with antigen-driven expansion. Compared with blood, tumors had a significantly larger share of the repertoire taken up by the top 250 clones (p = 0.039). Only the TCR beta chain was sequenced, so true repertoire diversity is likely underestimated because unpaired alpha chains were not captured. Only about 7.5-24% of top clones were found in all five regions of a tumor, suggesting spatial heterogeneity of tumor-infiltrating T cells. The study included only four or five patients, and the authors note findings should be validated in a larger study. Because the samples were bulk and unsorted, CD4+ and CD8+ T cell repertoires could not be compared.

Total RNA and DNA were co-extracted from about 19-30 mg of bulk tissue with the AllPrep DNA/RNA mini kit, without cell sorting. Between November 2015 and March 2016, a handful of patients in China with histopathologically diagnosed primary liver carcinoma had surgical resection. Chronic HBV infection was present in the patients, and the patients were treatment-naive at sampling. Each tumor was sampled at five spatially separated regions: the tumor centre plus the superior, inferior, left-lateral and right-lateral poles. More than 90% viable tumor cells were found by histology in every tumor sample. Fresh tumor and adjacent tissue pieces were bisected; one half was stored in RNAlater at -80°C, the other sent for histology. Starting from 500 to 650 ng total RNA, TCRbeta-specific cDNA was produced by reverse transcription with a constant-region primer and ProtoScript II reverse transcriptase. Construction of the TCRbeta libraries relied on three nested rounds of multiplex PCR, following a slightly modified ARM-PCR procedure. Each of the first two PCR rounds ran for about 9 cycles and used multiplex TRBV1-TRBV30 forward primers together with a Cbeta reverse primer. A final 25-cycle PCR with Deep VentR polymerase added sample barcodes and Illumina adapters. Amplicons of 200-500 bp were gel-purified with a QIAquick gel extraction kit before sequencing. The TCRbeta amplicons were sequenced with 250-bp paired-end reads on an Illumina HiSeq 2500. For the original study's pipeline: Quality trimming of reads was performed with Trimmomatic v0.33, and paired reads were merged with FLASH v1.2.11 so that full CDR3 sequences could be recovered. V, D and J germline segments were assigned to the rearranged TCRbeta sequences using MiGEC v1.2.1b. Clonotype statistics, along with Shannon-Wiener diversity indices, were calculated using VDJtools v1.0.0. To cut down on sampling bias, every analysis after diversity analysis relied on just the 250 most abundant clonotypes from each sample. TCRdb applied fastp at Q25 and MiXCR to the public reads, then kept only in-frame beta chains. Rows merge per CDR3 protein into single entries with the most common DNA and genes. The V and J calls come from TCRdb's annotation, not from the publication. This sample lists about 190,000 distinct CDR3 sequences; 85% were detected once. The ten largest account for 15% to 20% of the sample.

Based on the germline V gene, the CDR1 and CDR2 sequences are SQVTM and ANQGSEA. Reading from cysteine to phenylalanine, the CDR3 counts 16 amino acids. Of all the DNA, just the CDR3 is kept, 48 bases in frame from base 1. The chain joins TRBV29-1 to TRBJ2-7; a confident D gene designation cannot be given. This receptor was obtained from a middle-aged man with primary liver carcinoma and hepatitis B virus infection. The specimen sequenced was tumor tissue from primary liver carcinoma. The bases are TGCAGCGCCATGACATCTGGAACCAGCACTCCCTACGAGAAGTACTTC. Its amino acids are CSAMTSGTSTPYEKYF.